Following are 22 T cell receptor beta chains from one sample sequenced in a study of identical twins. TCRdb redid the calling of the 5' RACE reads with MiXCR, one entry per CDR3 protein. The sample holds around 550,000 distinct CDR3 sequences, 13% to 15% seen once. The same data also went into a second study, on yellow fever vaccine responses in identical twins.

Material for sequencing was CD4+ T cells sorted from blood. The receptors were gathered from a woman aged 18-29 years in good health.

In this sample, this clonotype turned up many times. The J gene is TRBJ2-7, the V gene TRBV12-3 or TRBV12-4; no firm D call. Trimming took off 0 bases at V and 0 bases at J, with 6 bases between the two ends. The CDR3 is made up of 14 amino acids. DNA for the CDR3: TGTGCCAGCAGTTTAGCGCCAGCCTCCTACGAGCAGTACTTC. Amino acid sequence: CASSLAPASYEQYF.

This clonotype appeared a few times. CDR3 in amino acids: CATAGQGINEQFF. CDR3 coding DNA: TGTGCCACGGCGGGACAGGGTATCAATGAGCAGTTCTTC. The chain joins TRBV24-1 to TRBJ2-1; 9 bases agree with TRBD1. The CDR3 spans 13 residues. Unmatched junction bases numbered 6, after V lost 10 bases and J lost 6 bases. Germline V gene lookup returns CDR1 KGHDR and CDR2 SFDVKD.

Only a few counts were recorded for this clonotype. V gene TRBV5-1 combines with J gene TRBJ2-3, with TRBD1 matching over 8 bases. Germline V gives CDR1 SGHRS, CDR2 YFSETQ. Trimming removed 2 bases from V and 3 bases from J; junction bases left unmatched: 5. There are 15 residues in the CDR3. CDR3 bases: TGCGCCAGCAGCTTAGAGGACAGGGAGACAGATACGCAGTATTTT. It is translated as CASSLEDRETDTQYF.

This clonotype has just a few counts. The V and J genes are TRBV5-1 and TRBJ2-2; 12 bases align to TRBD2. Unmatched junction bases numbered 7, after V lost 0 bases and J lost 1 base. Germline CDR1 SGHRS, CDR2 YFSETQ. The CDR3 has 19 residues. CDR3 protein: CASSLGLAGAYVNTGELFF. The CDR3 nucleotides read TGCGCCAGCAGCTTGGGACTAGCGGGGGCCTACGTGAACACCGGGGAGCTGTTTTTT. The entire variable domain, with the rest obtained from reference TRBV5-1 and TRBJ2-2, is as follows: KAGVTQTPRYLIKTRGQQVTLSCSPISGHRSVSWYQQTPGQGLQFLFEYFSETQRNKGNFPGRFSGRQFSNSRSEMNVSTLELGDSALYLCASSLGLAGAYVNTGELFFGEGSRLTVL.

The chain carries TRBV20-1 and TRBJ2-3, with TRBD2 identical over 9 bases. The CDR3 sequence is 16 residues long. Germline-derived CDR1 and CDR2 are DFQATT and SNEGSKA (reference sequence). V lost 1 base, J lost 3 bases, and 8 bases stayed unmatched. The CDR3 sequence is CSARVTSGGGTDTQYF. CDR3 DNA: TGCAGTGCTAGAGTGACTAGCGGAGGGGGGACAGATACGCAGTATTTT.

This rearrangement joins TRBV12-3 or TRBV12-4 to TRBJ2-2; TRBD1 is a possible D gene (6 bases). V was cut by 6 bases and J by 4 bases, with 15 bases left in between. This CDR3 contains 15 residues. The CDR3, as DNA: TGTGCCAGCAGCCATGACCAGGGGTTCACCGGGGAGCTGTTTTTT. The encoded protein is CASSHDQGFTGELFF.

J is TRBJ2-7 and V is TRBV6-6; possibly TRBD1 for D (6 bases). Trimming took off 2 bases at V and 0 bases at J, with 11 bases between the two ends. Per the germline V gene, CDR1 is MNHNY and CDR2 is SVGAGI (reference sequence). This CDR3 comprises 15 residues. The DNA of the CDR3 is TGTGCCAGCAGTTACGGGTCCAGGGGCTCCTACGAGCAGTACGTC. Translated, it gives CASSYGSRGSYEQYV.

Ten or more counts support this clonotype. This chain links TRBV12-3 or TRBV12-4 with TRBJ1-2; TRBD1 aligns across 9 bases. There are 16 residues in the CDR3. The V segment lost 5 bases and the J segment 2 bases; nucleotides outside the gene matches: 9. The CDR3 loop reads CASSRRSGQGNYGYTF. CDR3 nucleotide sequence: TGTGCCAGCAGTCGTAGGTCCGGACAGGGGAACTATGGCTACACCTTC.

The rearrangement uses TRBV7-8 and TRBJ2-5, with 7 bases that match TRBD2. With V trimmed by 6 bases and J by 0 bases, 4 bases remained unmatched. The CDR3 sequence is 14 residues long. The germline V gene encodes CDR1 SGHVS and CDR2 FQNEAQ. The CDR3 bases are TGTGCCAGCAGTTCTAGCGGAAACCAAGAGACCCAGTACTTC. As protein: CASSSSGNQETQYF.

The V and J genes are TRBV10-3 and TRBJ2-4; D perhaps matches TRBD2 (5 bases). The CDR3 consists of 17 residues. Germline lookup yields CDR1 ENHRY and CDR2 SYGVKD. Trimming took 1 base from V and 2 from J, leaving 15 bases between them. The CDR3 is CAISEFPTVATKNIQYF. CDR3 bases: TGTGCCATCAGTGAGTTCCCAACCGTAGCGACCAAAAACATTCAGTACTTC.

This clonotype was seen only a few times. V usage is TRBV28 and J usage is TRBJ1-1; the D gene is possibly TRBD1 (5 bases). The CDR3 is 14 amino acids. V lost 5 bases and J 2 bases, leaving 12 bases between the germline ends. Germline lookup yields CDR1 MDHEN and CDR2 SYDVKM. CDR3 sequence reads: CASSTLGVNTEAFF. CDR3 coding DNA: TGTGCCAGCAGTACGTTAGGGGTAAACACTGAAGCTTTCTTT.

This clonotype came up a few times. The CDR3 DNA reads as TGCGCCAGCAGTCCGGACCTTTCCAATCAGCCCCAGCATTTT. Its protein product is CASSPDLSNQPQHF. The chain combines TRBV5-1 with TRBJ1-5; unclear D gene. V was clipped by 5 bases and J by 3 bases, with 12 bases between them. Per germline, CDR1 SGHRS and CDR2 YFSETQ. The CDR3 loop spans 14 amino acids.

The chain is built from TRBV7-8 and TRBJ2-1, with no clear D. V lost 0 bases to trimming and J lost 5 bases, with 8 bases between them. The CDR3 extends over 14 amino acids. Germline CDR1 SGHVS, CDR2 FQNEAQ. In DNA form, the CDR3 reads TGTGCCAGCAGCTTAGCGGGATTAAACAATGAGCAGTTCTTC. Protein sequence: CASSLAGLNNEQFF.

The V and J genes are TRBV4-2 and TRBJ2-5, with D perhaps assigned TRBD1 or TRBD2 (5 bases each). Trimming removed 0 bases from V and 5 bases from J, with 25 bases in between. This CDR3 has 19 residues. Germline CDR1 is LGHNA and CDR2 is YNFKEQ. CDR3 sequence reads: CASSQDRGRTHSPGETQYF. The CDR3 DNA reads TGTGCCAGCAGCCAAGATAGGGGAAGAACACACAGCCCGGGGGAGACCCAGTACTTC.

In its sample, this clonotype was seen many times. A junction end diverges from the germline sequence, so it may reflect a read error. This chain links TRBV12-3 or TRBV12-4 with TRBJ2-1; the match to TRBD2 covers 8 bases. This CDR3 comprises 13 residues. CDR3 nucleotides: TGTGCCAGCAGTTTACAGCGGGAGAACACCATGATCTTC. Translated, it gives CASSLQRENTMIF.

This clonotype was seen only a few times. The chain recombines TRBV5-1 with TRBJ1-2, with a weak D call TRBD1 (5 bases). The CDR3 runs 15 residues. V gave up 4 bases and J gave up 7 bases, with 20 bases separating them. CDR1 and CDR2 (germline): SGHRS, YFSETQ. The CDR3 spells CASSRDGAAGFGYTF. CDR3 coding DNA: TGCGCCAGCAGCCGCGATGGGGCAGCCGGATTTGGCTACACCTTC.

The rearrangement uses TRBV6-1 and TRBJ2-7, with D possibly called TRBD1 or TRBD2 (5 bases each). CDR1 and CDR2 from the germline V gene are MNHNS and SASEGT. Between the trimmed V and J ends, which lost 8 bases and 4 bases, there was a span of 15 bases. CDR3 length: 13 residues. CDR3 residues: CASARGGPYEQYF. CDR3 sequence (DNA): TGTGCCAGCGCCCGGGGCGGGCCGTACGAGCAGTACTTC.

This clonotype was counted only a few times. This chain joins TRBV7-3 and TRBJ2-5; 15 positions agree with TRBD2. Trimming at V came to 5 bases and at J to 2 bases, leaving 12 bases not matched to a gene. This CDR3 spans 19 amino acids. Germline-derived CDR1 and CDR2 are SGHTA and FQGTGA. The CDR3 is CASSNPGLAGGTIQETQYF. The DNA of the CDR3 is TGTGCCAGCAGCAATCCAGGACTAGCGGGAGGGACTATACAAGAGACCCAGTACTTC.

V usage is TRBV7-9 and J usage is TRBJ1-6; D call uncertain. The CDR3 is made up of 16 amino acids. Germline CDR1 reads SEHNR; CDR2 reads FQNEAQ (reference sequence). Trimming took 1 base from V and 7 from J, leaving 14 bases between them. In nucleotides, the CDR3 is TGTGCCAGCAGCTTAGGTCAAATAAACCCCAATTCACCCCTCCACTTT. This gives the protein CASSLGQINPNSPLHF.

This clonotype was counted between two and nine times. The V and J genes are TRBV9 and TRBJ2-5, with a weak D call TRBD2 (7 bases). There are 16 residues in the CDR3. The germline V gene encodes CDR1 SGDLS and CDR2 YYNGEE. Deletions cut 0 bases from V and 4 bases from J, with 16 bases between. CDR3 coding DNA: TGTGCCAGCAGCGTAGCGGCGGGAGAGGGGGGAGAGACCCAGTACTTC. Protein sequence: CASSVAAGEGGETQYF. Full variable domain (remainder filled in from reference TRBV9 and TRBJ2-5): DSGVTQTPKHLITATGQRVTLRCSPRSGDLSVYWYQQSLDQGLQFLIQYYNGEERAKGNILERFSAQQFPDLHSELNLSSLELGDSALYFCASSVAAGEGGETQYFGPGTRLLVL.

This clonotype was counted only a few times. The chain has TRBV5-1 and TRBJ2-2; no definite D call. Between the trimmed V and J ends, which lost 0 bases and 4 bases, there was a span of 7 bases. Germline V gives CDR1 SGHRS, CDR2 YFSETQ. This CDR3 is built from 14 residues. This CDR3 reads CASSLAMATGELFF. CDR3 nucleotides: TGCGCCAGCAGCTTGGCGATGGCCACCGGGGAGCTGTTTTTT.

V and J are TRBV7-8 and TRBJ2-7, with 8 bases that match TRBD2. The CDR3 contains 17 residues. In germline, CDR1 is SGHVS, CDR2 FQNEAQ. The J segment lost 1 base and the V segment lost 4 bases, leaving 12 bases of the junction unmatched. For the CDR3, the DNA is TGTGCCAGCAGCTCGCCGCCTAGCCGGGAGGGGTCCTACGAGCAGTACTTC. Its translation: CASSSPPSREGSYEQYF.